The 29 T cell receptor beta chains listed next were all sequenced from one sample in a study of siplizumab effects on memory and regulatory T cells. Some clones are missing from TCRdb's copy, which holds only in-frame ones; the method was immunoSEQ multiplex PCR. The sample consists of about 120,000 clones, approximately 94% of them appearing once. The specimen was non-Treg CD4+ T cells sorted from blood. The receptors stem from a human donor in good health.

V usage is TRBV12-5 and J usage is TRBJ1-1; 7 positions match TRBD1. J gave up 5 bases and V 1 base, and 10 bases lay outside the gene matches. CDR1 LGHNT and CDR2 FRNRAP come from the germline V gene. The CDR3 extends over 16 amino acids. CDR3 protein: CASGLARTGTATEAFF. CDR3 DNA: TGTGCTAGTGGTTTGGCACGAACCGGGACAGCGACTGAAGCTTTCTTT. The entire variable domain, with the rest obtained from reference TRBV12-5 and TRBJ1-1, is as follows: DARVTQTPRHKVTEMGQEVTMRCQPILGHNTVFWYRQTMMQGLELLAYFRNRAPLDDSGMPKDRFSAEMPDATLATLKIQPSEPRDSAVYFCASGLARTGTATEAFFGQGTRLTVV.

CDR3 nucleotide sequence: TGTGCCAGCAAAATACAGGGGCAGCCCCAGCATTTT. Its translation is CASKIQGQPQHF. The V call is TRBV27, the J call TRBJ1-5, with 7 bases fitting TRBD1. The CDR3 runs to 12 residues. J was trimmed by 7 bases and V by 7 bases; bases with no gene match: 4. Germline-derived CDR1 and CDR2 are MNHEY and SMNVEV (reference sequence).

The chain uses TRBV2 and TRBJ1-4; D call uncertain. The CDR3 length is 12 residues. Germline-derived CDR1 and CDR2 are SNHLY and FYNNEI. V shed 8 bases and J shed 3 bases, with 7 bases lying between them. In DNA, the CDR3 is TGTGCCAGCCACCGACCTAATGAAAAACTGTTTTTT. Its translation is CASHRPNEKLFF.

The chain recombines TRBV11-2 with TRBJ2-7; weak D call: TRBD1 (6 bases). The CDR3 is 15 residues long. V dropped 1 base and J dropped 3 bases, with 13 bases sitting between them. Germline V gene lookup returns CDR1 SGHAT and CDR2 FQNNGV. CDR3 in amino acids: CASSLVGARFYEQYF. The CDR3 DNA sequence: TGTGCCAGCAGCTTAGTGGGGGCTAGATTCTACGAGCAGTACTTC.

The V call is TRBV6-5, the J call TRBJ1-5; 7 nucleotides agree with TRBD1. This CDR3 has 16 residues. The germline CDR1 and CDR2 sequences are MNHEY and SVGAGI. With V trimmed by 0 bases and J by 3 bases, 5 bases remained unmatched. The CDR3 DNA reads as TGTGCCAGCAGTTACTCCTGGACAGGAAACAATCAGCCCCAGCATTTT. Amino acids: CASSYSWTGNNQPQHF.

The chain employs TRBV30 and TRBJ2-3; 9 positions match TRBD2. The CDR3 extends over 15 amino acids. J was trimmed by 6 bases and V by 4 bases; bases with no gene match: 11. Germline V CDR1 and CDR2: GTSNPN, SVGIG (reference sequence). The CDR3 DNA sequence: TGTGCCTGGACCTTTGGGGCTAGCGGGATTGATACGCAGTATTTT. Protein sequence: CAWTFGASGIDTQYF.

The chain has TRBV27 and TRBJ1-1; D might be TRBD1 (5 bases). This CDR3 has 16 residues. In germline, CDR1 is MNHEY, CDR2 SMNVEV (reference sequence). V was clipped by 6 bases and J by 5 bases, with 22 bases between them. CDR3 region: CASSPLGSRGGTEAFF. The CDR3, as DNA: TGTGCCAGCAGCCCCCTCGGAAGTAGGGGAGGGACTGAAGCTTTCTTT.

The CDR3, as DNA: TGTGCCACCAGCAGAGAATTTTCAAACCAAGAGACCCAGTACTTC. The encoded protein is CATSREFSNQETQYF. The V gene is TRBV15, the J gene TRBJ2-5, with no clear D. Germline CDR1 and CDR2: LNHNV and YYDKDF (reference sequence). The V and J ends lost 0 bases and 0 bases respectively, with 8 bases between them. There are 15 residues in the CDR3.

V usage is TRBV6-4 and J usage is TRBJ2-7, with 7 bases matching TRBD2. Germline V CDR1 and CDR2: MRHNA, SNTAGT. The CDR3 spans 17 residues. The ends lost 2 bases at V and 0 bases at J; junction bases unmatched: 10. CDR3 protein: CASSDKEGTTVSYEQYF. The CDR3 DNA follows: TGTGCCAGCAGTGACAAAGAAGGGACTACCGTCTCCTACGAGCAGTACTTC.

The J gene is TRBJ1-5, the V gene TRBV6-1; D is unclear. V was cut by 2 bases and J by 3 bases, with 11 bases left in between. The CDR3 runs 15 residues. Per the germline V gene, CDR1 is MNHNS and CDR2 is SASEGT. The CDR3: CASSESGNYNQPQHF. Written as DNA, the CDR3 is TGTGCCAGCAGTGAATCGGGGAACTACAATCAGCCCCAGCATTTT.

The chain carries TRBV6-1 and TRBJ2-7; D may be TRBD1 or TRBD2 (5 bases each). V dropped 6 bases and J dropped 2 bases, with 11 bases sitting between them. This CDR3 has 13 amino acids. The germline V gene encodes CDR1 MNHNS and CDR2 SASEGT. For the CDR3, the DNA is TGTGCCAGCAGGGGGGAGCTAACCTACGAGCAGTACTTC. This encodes CASRGELTYEQYF.

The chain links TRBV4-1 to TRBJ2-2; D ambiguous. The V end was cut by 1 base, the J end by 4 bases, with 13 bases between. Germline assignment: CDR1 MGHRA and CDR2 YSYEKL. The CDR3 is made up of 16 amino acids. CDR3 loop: CASSQGRAFGTGELFF. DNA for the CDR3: TGCGCCAGCAGCCAAGGTCGGGCTTTTGGCACCGGGGAGCTGTTTTTT.

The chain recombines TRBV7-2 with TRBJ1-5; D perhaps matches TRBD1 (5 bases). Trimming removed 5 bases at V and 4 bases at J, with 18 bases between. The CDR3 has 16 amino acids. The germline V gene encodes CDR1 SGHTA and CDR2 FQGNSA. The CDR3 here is CASSLRQGDLNQPQHF. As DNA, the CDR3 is TGTGCCAGCAGCCTCCGCCAGGGCGACCTTAATCAGCCCCAGCATTTT.

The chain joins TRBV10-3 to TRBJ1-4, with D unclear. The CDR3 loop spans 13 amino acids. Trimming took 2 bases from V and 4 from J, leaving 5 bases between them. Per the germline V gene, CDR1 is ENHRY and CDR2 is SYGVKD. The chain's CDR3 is CAISERINEKLFF. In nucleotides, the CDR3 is TGTGCCATCAGTGAGAGGATTAATGAAAAACTGTTTTTT.

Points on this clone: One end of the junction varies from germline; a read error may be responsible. CDR3 sequence reads: CASSEHPLKGSTIYF. The CDR3 region has the DNA TGTGCCAGCAGTGAACACCCTCTTAAAGGAAGCACCATATATTTT. The rearrangement links TRBV6-1 to TRBJ1-3; unclear D gene. The CDR3 is made up of 15 amino acids. Germline lookup yields CDR1 MNHNS and CDR2 SASEGT.

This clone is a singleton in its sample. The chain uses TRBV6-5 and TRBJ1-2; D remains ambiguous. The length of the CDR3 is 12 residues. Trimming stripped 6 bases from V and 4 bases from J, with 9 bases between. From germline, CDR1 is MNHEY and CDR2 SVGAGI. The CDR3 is CASRRGLYGYTF. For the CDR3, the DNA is TGTGCCAGCAGGCGCGGGCTCTATGGCTACACCTTC.

CDR3 sequence: CASSLAGWDREYF. CDR3 DNA: TGTGCCAGCAGCTTAGCGGGATGGGACAGAGAGTACTTC. The chain uses TRBV7-9 and TRBJ2-5; 7 nucleotides line up with TRBD1. The length of the CDR3 is 13 residues. From germline, CDR1 is SEHNR and CDR2 FQNEAQ (reference sequence). Unmatched junction bases numbered 7, after V lost 0 bases and J lost 12 bases.

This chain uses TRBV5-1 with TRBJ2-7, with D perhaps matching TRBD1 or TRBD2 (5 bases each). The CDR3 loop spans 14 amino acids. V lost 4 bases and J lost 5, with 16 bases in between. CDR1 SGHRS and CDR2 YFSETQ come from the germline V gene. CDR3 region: CASSLEGRLNEQYF. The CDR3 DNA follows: TGCGCCAGCAGCCTTGAGGGGAGATTGAACGAGCAGTACTTC.

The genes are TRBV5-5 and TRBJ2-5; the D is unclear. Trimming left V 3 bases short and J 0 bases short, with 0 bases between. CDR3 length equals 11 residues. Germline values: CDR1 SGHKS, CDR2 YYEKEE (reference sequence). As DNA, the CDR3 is TGTGCCAGCAGCTACCAAGAGACCCAGTACTTC. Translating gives CASSYQETQYF.

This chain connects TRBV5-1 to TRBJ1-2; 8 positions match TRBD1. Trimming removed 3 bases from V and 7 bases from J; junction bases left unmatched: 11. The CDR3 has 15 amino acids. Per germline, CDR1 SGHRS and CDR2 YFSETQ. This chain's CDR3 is CASSSGQGWEIGYTF. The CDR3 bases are TGCGCCAGCAGCTCCGGACAGGGCTGGGAGATTGGCTACACCTTC.

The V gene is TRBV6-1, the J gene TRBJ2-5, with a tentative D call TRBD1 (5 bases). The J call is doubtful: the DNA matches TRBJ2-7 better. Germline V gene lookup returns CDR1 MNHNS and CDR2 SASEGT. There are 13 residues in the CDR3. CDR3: CASSEPGSYEQYF. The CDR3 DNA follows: TGTGCCAGCAGTGAACCAGGGTCCTACGAGCAGTACTTC.

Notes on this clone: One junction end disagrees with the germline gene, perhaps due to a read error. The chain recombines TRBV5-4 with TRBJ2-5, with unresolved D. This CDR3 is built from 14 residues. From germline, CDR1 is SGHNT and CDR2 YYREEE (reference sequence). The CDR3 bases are TGTGCCAGCAGCTCCTCTAGTTTCCCGGAGACCCGGTACTTC. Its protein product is CASSSSSFPETRYF.

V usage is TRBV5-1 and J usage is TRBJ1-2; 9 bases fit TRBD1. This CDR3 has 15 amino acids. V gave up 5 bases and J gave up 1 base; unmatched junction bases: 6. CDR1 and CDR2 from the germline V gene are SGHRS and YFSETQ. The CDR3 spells CASRPGQGINYGYTF. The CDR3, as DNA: TGCGCCAGCAGGCCGGGACAGGGAATTAACTATGGCTACACCTTC.

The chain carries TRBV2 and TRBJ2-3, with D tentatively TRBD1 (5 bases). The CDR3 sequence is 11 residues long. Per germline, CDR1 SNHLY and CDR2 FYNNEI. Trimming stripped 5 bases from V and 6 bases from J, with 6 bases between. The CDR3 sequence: CASSRQDTQYF. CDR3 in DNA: TGTGCCAGCAGTCGACAGGATACGCAGTATTTT.

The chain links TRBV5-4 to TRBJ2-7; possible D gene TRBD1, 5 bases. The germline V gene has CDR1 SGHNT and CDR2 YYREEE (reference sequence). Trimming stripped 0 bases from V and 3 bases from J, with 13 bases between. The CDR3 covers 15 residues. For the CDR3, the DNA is TGTGCCAGCAGCTTGGAGGGCAGGGTGGACTACGAGCAGTACTTC. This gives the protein CASSLEGRVDYEQYF. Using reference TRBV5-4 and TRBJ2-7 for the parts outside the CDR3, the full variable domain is ETGVTQSPTHLIKTRGQQVTLRCSSQSGHNTVSWYQQALGQGPQFIFQYYREEENGRGNFPPRFSGLQFPNYSSELNVNALELDDSALYLCASSLEGRVDYEQYFGPGTRLTVT.

The DNA of the CDR3 is TGTGCCAGCAGTCAAGGACAGAACTATGGCTACACCTTC. It translates to CASSQGQNYGYTF. This chain links TRBV13 with TRBJ1-2; D is perhaps TRBD1 (6 bases). This CDR3 has 13 residues. Per germline, CDR1 PRHDT and CDR2 FYEKMQ (reference sequence). V gave up 6 bases and J gave up 2 bases, with 10 bases separating them.

The CDR3, as DNA: TGTGCCAGCAGCAAAGTGGACCGGGACAGGGGAGGGTCACCCCTCCACTTT. Its translation is CASSKVDRDRGGSPLHF. The chain combines TRBV21-1 with TRBJ1-6; the table assigns TRBD1, which was not confirmed against the DNA. TRBV21-1 is termed a pseudogene. The CDR3 extends over 17 amino acids.

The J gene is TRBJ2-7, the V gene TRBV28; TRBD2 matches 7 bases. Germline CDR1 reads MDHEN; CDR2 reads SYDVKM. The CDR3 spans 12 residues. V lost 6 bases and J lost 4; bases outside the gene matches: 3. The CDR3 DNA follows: TGTGCCAGCAGGACTAGCATTTACGAGCAGTACTTC. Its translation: CASRTSIYEQYF.

For the CDR3, the DNA is TGCGCCAGCAGCTTGGGGACAGGGGGAGAAGCTTTCTTT. Residues: CASSLGTGGEAFF. The J gene is TRBJ1-1, the V gene TRBV5-1; 10 positions match TRBD1. From germline, CDR1 is SGHRS and CDR2 YFSETQ. The CDR3 runs to 13 residues. The ends lost 0 bases at V and 8 bases at J; junction bases unmatched: 1. The entire variable domain, with the rest obtained from reference TRBV5-1 and TRBJ1-1, is as follows: KAGVTQTPRYLIKTRGQQVTLSCSPISGHRSVSWYQQTPGQGLQFLFEYFSETQRNKGNFPGRFSGRQFSNSRSEMNVSTLELGDSALYLCASSLGTGGEAFFGQGTRLTVV.